These 21 T cell receptor beta chains were sequenced from one sample in a study of beta chain features in type 1 diabetes. Regarding the study as a whole: Type 1 diabetes patients had TCRB CDR3s that were shorter (moderately but significantly so) in all four CD4+ subsets.

Expressed TCRB transcripts were sequenced after all isolated RNA was converted to cDNA. The repertoire was sequenced with immunoSEQ multiplex PCR; TCRdb's copy has only in-frame clones and lacks some. This sample has 100,000 to 150,000 clones, with approximately 9% found just once. These TCRs' antigens remain unknown. The specimen sequenced was central memory CD4+ T cells from blood. All receptors derive from a man aged 25-45 years with type 1 diabetes.

In its sample, this clone was seen a few times. The J gene is TRBJ1-2, the V gene TRBV7-2; TRBD1 matches 8 bases. This CDR3 has 13 amino acids. CDR1 is SGHTA and CDR2 is FQGNSA in the germline V gene. With 5 bases clipped from V and 5 bases from J, the junction kept 4 bases outside the gene matches. CDR3 sequence (DNA): TGTGCCAGCAGCGGGGACAGGAGATATGGCTACACCTTC. Protein: CASSGDRRYGYTF.

The table lists this clone with a few counts. The chain combines TRBV29-1 with TRBJ2-2, with 15 bases lining up with TRBD2. CDR3 size: 18 residues. Germline V gene lookup returns CDR1 SQVTM and CDR2 ANQGSEA. Trimming at V came to 5 bases and at J to 0 bases, leaving 7 bases not matched to a gene. CDR3 sequence (DNA): TGCAGCGTTACTCCGGGACTAGCGGGGGGAGCGAACACCGGGGAGCTGTTTTTT. Translated: CSVTPGLAGGANTGELFF.

The V gene is TRBV5-4, the J gene TRBJ1-2, with a tentative D call TRBD1 (5 bases). CDR3 length equals 13 residues. The germline V gene encodes CDR1 SGHNT and CDR2 YYREEE (reference sequence). The V end lost 2 bases, the J end lost 4 bases, and 9 bases lay between the germline ends. The CDR3 sequence is CASSFGRVYGYTF. Here the CDR3 DNA reads TGTGCCAGCAGCTTCGGCAGGGTCTATGGCTACACCTTC.

This clone appeared a few times. This chain joins TRBV12-2 and TRBJ1-1. TRBV12-2 is classified as a pseudogene. The CDR3 has 14 amino acids. In DNA, the CDR3 is TGTGCAAGTCGCTTAGAGAGGGTTTTTACTGAAGCTTTCTTT. It yields the protein CASRLERVFTEAFF.

The chain is built from TRBV18 and TRBJ2-5; 9 bases match TRBD2. The CDR3 is 14 residues long. The germline CDR1 and CDR2 sequences are KGHSH and LQKENI. Trimming at V came to 3 bases and at J to 1 base, leaving 0 bases not matched to a gene. The CDR3: CASSPGLAQETQYF. CDR3 nucleotide sequence: TGTGCCAGCTCACCGGGACTAGCCCAAGAGACCCAGTACTTC.

This clone was seen more than once but under ten times. This sample also contains other DNA sequences that code for the same CDR3. The rearrangement joins TRBV18 to TRBJ1-5, with D perhaps TRBD1 (5 bases). The V gene's germline CDR1 is KGHSH and CDR2 LQKENI. The CDR3 sequence is 13 residues long. Trimming removed 2 bases from V and 5 bases from J, with 7 bases in between. The DNA for the CDR3 is TGTGCCAGCTCACCAGGGGGGGATCAGCCCCAGCATTTT. This translates into CASSPGGDQPQHF.

The rearrangement links TRBV28 to TRBJ2-5; D not resolved. Trimming left V 3 bases short and J 4 bases short, with 12 bases between. The CDR3 runs 14 residues. Germline CDR1 and CDR2: MDHEN and SYDVKM. The CDR3 DNA is TGTGCCAGCAGTTTTACAGCCACAACAGAGACCCAGTACTTC. This translates into CASSFTATTETQYF.

This clone has a handful of counts. The V and J genes are TRBV11-2 and TRBJ2-1; 8 nucleotides align to TRBD1. The CDR3 has 14 amino acids. The ends lost 2 bases at V and 8 bases at J; junction bases unmatched: 5. Per germline, CDR1 SGHAT and CDR2 FQNNGV. Written as DNA, the CDR3 is TGTGCCAGCAGCTTATCTCCAGGGGGCCATGAGCAGTTCTTC. Protein sequence: CASSLSPGGHEQFF.

This clone appeared a few times. The V and J genes are TRBV11-2 and TRBJ2-4; 13 nucleotides agree with TRBD2. Germline assignment: CDR1 SGHAT and CDR2 FQNNGV. The junction had 6 bases not matched to a gene; V was cut back by 6 bases and J by 7 bases. This CDR3 is 15 amino acids long. The CDR3 sequence: CASRPPGLAGNIQYF. Written as DNA, the CDR3 is TGTGCCAGCAGGCCTCCGGGACTAGCGGGGAACATTCAGTACTTC.

The rearrangement joins TRBV7-2 to TRBJ2-1; TRBD2 matches at 8 bases. V was clipped by 5 bases and J by 3 bases; unmatched bases: 3. The length of the CDR3 is 14 residues. The germline V gene encodes CDR1 SGHTA and CDR2 FQGNSA. The CDR3 nucleotides are TGTGCCAGCAGCCCGCGGGGGGACTACAATGAGCAGTTCTTC. This encodes CASSPRGDYNEQFF.

The chain joins TRBV7-3 to TRBJ2-5; 8 bases map to TRBD1. Unmatched junction bases numbered 5, after V lost 3 bases and J lost 2 bases. Germline CDR1 and CDR2: SGHTA and FQGTGA. CDR3 length: 15 residues. The CDR3, as DNA: TGTGCCAGCAGCTTCACAGGGGGGAGGCAAGAGACCCAGTACTTC. Translation gives CASSFTGGRQETQYF.

The V and J genes are TRBV5-4 and TRBJ1-2; no firm D call. Trimming cost V 5 bases and J 4 bases, with 15 bases left between them. CDR1 and CDR2 (germline): SGHNT, YYREEE (reference sequence). This CDR3 spans 14 amino acids. The DNA of the CDR3 is TGTGCCAGCAGGACCTGGGAGAGCACCTATGGCTACACCTTC. As protein: CASRTWESTYGYTF. The whole variable domain, filled in from reference TRBV5-4 and TRBJ1-2, reads ETGVTQSPTHLIKTRGQQVTLRCSSQSGHNTVSWYQQALGQGPQFIFQYYREEENGRGNFPPRFSGLQFPNYSSELNVNALELDDSALYLCASRTWESTYGYTFGSGTRLTVV.

The V and J genes are TRBV12-5 and TRBJ2-7, with 9 nucleotides matching TRBD1. This CDR3 region has 13 residues. Germline V CDR1 and CDR2: LGHNT, FRNRAP. The J segment lost 2 bases and the V segment lost 5 bases, leaving 1 base of the junction unmatched. The CDR3 DNA is TGTGCTAGTGGTGGGGACAGGGCCTACGAGCAGTACTTC. Amino acids: CASGGDRAYEQYF.

This clone was counted a few times. The chain links TRBV5-1 to TRBJ1-4, with D possibly being TRBD1 (6 bases). The germline V and J ends were trimmed by 1 base and 2 bases, with 9 bases remaining between them. The V gene's germline CDR1 is SGHRS and CDR2 YFSETQ. The CDR3 spans 15 residues. CDR3 in amino acids: CASSLTGTTNEKLFF. CDR3 bases: TGCGCCAGCAGCTTGACAGGGACGACTAATGAAAAACTGTTTTTT. Based on the CDR3 plus reference TRBV5-1 and TRBJ1-4, the full variable domain is KAGVTQTPRYLIKTRGQQVTLSCSPISGHRSVSWYQQTPGQGLQFLFEYFSETQRNKGNFPGRFSGRQFSNSRSEMNVSTLELGDSALYLCASSLTGTTNEKLFFGSGTQLSVL.

This clone was recorded a few times. The chain uses TRBV7-9 and TRBJ1-6; 7 positions match TRBD1. The CDR3 loop spans 15 amino acids. V trimming: 2 bases; J trimming: 8 bases; junction bases outside the gene matches: 6. Germline V lookup: CDR1 SEHNR, CDR2 FQNEAQ (reference sequence). The CDR3 DNA sequence: TGTGCCAGCAGCTTAAGACAGGGATTTGATTCACCCCTCCACTTT. Translating gives CASSLRQGFDSPLHF.

The rearrangement links TRBV4-2 to TRBJ1-1; D is unclear. V was clipped by 0 bases and J by 11 bases, with 16 bases between them. The CDR3 length is 14 residues. Germline V gives CDR1 LGHNA, CDR2 YNFKEQ. In DNA form, the CDR3 reads TGTGCCAGCAGCCAAGATATCAGCAAGGGAGAGGCTTTCTTT. It is translated as CASSQDISKGEAFF.

This clone occurred a few times. The V gene is TRBV29-1, the J gene TRBJ2-3, with TRBD2 matching over 8 bases. This CDR3 spans 15 amino acids. J was trimmed by 2 bases and V by 4 bases; bases with no gene match: 8. The germline CDR1 and CDR2 sequences are SQVTM and ANQGSEA. CDR3 sequence: CSVVGSGGPTDTQYF. The CDR3 DNA is TGCAGCGTTGTTGGGAGCGGGGGCCCCACAGATACGCAGTATTTT.

The chain is built from TRBV25-1 and TRBJ2-3; TRBD1 is a possible D gene (6 bases). Germline V CDR1 and CDR2: MGHDK, SYGVNS. The CDR3 is 14 residues long. Deletions cut 2 bases from V and 8 bases from J, with 14 bases between. The chain's CDR3 is CASSEATGTSTQYF. The DNA of the CDR3 is TGTGCCAGCAGTGAAGCTACCGGGACAAGTACGCAGTATTTT.

In this sample, this clone turned up a few times. The V and J genes are TRBV7-3 and TRBJ2-1; D call uncertain. Germline-derived CDR1 and CDR2 are SGHTA and FQGTGA. V was cut by 4 bases and J by 0 bases, with 13 bases left in between. This CDR3 is 16 amino acids long. CDR3: CASSSLTRSSYNEQFF. CDR3 in DNA: TGTGCCAGCAGCTCACTGACCCGGAGCTCCTACAATGAGCAGTTCTTC.

J is TRBJ1-4 and V is TRBV4-2, with unresolved D. V was shortened by 0 bases and J by 4 bases, with 9 bases between the two germline ends. CDR3 size: 15 residues. Looked up from germline, CDR1 is LGHNA and CDR2 is YNFKEQ. The CDR3 loop is CASSQDLRYNEKLFF. The CDR3 bases are TGTGCCAGCAGCCAAGATTTACGGTATAATGAAAAACTGTTTTTT.

The gene calls are TRBV10-3 and TRBJ2-5; 10 positions agree with TRBD2. From germline, CDR1 is ENHRY and CDR2 SYGVKD. The CDR3 has 13 residues. J was trimmed by 5 bases and V by 6 bases; bases with no gene match: 3. In DNA form, the CDR3 reads TGTGCCATCAGCGGACTAGCGGACGAGACCCAGTACTTC. Amino acid sequence: CAISGLADETQYF.